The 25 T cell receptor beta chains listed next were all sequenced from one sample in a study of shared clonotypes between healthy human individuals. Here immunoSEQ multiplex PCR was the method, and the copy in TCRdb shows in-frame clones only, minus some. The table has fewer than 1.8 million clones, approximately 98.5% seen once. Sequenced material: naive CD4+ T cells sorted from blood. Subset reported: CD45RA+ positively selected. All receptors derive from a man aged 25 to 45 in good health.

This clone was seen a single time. Here the CDR3 reads CASSYPRSSGSQETQYF. The CDR3 DNA follows: TGCGCCAGCAGCTACCCTCGCTCTAGCGGGAGCCAAGAGACCCAGTACTTC. J is TRBJ2-5 and V is TRBV5-1; TRBD2 matches at 10 bases. This CDR3 has 17 residues. V gave up 3 bases and J gave up 1 base; unmatched junction bases: 9. Germline values: CDR1 SGHRS, CDR2 YFSETQ.

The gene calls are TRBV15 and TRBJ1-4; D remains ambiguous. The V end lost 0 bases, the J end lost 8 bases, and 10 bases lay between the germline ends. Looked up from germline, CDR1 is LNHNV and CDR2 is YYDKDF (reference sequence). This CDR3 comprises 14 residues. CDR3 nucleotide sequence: TGTGCCACCAGCAGAGATCCGGGTTCGGAAAAACTGTTTTTT. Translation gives CATSRDPGSEKLFF.

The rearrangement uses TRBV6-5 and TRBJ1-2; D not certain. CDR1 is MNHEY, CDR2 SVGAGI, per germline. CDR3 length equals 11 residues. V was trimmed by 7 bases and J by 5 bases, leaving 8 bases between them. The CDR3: CASKEGYGYTF. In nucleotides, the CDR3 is TGTGCCAGCAAAGAGGGATATGGCTACACCTTC.

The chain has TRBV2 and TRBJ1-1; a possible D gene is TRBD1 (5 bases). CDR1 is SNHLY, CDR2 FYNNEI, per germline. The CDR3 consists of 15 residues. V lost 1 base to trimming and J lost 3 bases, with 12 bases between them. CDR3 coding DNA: TGTGCCAGCAGTGAAGGACGGGGCCGATACACTGAAGCTTTCTTT. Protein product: CASSEGRGRYTEAFF.

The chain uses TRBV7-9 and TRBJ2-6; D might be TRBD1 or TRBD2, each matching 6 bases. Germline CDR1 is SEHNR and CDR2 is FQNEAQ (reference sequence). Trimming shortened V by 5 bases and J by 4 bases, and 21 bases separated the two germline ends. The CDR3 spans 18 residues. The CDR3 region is CASSAPGAGSFGANVLTF. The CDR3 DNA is TGTGCCAGCAGCGCGCCGGGGGCGGGGTCGTTCGGGGCCAACGTCCTGACTTTC.

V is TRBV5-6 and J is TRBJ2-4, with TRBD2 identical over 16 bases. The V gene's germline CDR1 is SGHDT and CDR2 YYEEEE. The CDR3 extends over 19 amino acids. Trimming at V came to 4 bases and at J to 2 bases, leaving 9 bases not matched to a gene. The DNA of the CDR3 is TGTGCCAGCAGCCCCGGGACTAGCGGGAGGGGGATGACCAAAAACATTCAGTACTTC. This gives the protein CASSPGTSGRGMTKNIQYF.

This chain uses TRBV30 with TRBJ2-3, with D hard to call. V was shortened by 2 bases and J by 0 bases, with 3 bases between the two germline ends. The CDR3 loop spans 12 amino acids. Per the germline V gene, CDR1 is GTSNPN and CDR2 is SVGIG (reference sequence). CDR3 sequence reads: CAWSRSTDTQYF. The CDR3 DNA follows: TGTGCCTGGAGTCGAAGCACAGATACGCAGTATTTT.

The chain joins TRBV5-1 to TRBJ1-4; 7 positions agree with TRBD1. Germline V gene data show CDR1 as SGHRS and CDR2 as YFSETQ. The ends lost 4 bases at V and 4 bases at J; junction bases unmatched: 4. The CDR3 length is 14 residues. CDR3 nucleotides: TGCGCCAGCAGCACCGGGACAGATAATGAAAAACTGTTTTTT. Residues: CASSTGTDNEKLFF. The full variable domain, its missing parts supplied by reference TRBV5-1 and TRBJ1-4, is KAGVTQTPRYLIKTRGQQVTLSCSPISGHRSVSWYQQTPGQGLQFLFEYFSETQRNKGNFPGRFSGRQFSNSRSEMNVSTLELGDSALYLCASSTGTDNEKLFFGSGTQLSVL.

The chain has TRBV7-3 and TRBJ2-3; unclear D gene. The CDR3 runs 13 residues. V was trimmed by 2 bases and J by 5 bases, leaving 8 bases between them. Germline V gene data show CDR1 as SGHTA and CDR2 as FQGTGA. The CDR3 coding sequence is TGTGCCAGCAGCTTAGGGGTGGGAGATACGCAGTATTTT. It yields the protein CASSLGVGDTQYF.

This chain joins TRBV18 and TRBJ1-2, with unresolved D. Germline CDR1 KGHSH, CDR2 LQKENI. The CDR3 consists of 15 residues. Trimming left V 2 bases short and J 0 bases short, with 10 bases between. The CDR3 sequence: CASSPNSAANYGYTF. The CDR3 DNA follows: TGTGCCAGCTCACCAAACAGCGCCGCTAACTATGGCTACACCTTC.

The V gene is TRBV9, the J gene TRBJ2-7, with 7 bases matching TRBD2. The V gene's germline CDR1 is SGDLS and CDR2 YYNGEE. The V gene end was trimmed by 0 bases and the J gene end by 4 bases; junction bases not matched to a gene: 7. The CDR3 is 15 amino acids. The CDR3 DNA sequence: TGTGCCAGCAGCGTAGGTTCTAGCGGCATATACGAGCAGTACTTC. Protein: CASSVGSSGIYEQYF. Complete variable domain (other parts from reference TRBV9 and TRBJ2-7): DSGVTQTPKHLITATGQRVTLRCSPRSGDLSVYWYQQSLDQGLQFLIQYYNGEERAKGNILERFSAQQFPDLHSELNLSSLELGDSALYFCASSVGSSGIYEQYFGPGTRLTVT.

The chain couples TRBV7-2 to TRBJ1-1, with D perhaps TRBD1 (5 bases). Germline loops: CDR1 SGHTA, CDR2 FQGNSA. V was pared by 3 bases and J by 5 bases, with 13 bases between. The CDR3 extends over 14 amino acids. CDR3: CASSFQGLGTEAFF. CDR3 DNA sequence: TGTGCCAGCAGCTTTCAGGGCCTGGGGACTGAAGCTTTCTTT.

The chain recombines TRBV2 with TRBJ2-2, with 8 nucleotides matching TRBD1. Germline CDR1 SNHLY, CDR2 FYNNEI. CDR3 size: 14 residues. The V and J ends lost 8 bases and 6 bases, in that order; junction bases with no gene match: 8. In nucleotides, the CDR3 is TGTGCCAGCGAGTCGGACAGGGATGCCGGGGAGCTGTTTTTT. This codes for CASESDRDAGELFF.

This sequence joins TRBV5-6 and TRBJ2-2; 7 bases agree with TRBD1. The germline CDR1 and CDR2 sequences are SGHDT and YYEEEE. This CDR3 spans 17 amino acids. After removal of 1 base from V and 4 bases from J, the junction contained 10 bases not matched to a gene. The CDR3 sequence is CASSLLVSGGTTGELFF. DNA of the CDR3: TGTGCCAGCAGCTTGTTGGTGTCAGGGGGTACCACCGGGGAGCTGTTTTTT.

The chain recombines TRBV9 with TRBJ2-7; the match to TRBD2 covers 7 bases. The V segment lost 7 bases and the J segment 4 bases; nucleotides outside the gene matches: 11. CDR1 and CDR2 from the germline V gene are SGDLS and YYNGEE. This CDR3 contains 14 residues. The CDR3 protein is CASSGRLADYEQYF. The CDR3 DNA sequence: TGTGCCAGCTCTGGGAGGCTAGCGGATTACGAGCAGTACTTC.

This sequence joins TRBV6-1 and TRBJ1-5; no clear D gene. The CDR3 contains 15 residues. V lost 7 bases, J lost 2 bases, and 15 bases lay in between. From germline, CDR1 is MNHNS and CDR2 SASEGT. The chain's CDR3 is CASTYGSKGNQPQHF. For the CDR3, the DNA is TGTGCCAGCACCTACGGATCGAAGGGCAATCAGCCCCAGCATTTT.

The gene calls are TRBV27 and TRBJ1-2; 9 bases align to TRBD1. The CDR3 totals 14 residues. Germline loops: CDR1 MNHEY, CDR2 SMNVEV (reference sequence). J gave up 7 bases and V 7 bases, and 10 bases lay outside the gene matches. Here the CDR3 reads CASKKQGALFGYTF. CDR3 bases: TGTGCCAGCAAAAAACAGGGGGCACTTTTTGGCTACACCTTC.

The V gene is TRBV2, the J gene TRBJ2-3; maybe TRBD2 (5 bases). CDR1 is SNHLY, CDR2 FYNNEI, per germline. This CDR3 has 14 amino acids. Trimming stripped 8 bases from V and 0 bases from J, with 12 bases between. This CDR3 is CASGWTLSTDTQYF. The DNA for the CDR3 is TGTGCCAGCGGGTGGACTCTCAGCACAGATACGCAGTATTTT.

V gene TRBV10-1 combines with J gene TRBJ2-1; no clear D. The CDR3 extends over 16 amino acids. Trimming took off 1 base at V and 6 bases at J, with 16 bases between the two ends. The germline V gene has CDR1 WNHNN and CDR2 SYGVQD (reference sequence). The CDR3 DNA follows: TGCGCCAGCAGTGAGTTTGGTGATTCCCTAGTCAATGAGCAGTTCTTC. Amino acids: CASSEFGDSLVNEQFF.

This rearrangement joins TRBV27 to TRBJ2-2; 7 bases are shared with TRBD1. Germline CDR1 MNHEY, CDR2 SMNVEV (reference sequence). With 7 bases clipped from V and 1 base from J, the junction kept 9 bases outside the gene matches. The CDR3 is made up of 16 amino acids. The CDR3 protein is CASTPGTARNTGELFF. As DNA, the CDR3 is TGTGCCAGCACTCCGGGGACAGCCCGGAACACCGGGGAGCTGTTTTTT.

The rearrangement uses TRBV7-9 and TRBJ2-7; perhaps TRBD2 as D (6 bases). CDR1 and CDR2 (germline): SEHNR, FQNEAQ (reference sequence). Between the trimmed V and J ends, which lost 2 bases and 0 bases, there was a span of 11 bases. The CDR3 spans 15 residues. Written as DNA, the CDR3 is TGTGCCAGCAGCTTACGACGGGAGAGCTCCTACGAGCAGTACTTC. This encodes CASSLRRESSYEQYF.

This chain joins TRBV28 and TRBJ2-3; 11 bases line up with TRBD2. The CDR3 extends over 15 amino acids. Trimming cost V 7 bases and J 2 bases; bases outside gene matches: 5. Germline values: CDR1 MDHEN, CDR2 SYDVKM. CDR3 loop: CASNRLAGNTDTQYF. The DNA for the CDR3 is TGTGCCAGCAACAGACTAGCGGGAAACACAGATACGCAGTATTTT.

As DNA, the CDR3 is TGCGCCAGCAGCTTGAGATCGGTGACCGAAGGACAGTCGATTAATGAAAAACTGTTTTTT. Protein product: CASSLRSVTEGQSINEKLFF. The rearrangement links TRBV5-1 to TRBJ1-4; D may be TRBD1 (6 bases). Germline CDR1 and CDR2: SGHRS and YFSETQ. The CDR3 sequence is 20 residues long. V lost 1 base and J lost 4, with 26 bases in between.

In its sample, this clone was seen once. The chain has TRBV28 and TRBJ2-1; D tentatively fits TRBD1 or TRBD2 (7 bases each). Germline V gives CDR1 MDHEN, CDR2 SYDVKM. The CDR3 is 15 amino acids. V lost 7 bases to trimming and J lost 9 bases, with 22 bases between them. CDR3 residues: CASTPGGRERGEQFF. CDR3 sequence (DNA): TGTGCCAGCACTCCAGGGGGGCGGGAGCGAGGTGAGCAGTTCTTC.

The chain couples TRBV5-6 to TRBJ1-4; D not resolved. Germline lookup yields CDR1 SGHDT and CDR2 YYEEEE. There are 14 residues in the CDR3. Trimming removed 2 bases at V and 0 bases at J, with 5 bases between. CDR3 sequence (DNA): TGTGCCAGCAGCTTTCAGACAACTAATGAAAAACTGTTTTTT. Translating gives CASSFQTTNEKLFF. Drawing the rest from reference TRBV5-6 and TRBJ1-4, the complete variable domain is DAGVTQSPTHLIKTRGQQVTLRCSPKSGHDTVSWYQQALGQGPQFIFQYYEEEERQRGNFPDRFSGHQFPNYSSELNVNALLLGDSALYLCASSFQTTNEKLFFGSGTQLSVL.